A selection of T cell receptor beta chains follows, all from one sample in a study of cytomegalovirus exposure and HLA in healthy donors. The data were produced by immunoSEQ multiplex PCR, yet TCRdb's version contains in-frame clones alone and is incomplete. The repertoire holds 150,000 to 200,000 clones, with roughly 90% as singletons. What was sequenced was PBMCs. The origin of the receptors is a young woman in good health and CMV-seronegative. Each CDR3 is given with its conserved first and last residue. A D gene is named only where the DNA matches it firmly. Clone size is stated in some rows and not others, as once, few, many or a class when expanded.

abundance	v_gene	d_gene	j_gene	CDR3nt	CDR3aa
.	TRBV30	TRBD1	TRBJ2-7	TGTGCCTGGGGGACAGGGTATGGCTACGAGCAGTACTTC	CAWGTGYGYEQYF
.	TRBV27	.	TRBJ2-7	TGTGCCAGCACTACGGGGTCACAACTCTACGAGCAGTACTTC	CASTTGSQLYEQYF
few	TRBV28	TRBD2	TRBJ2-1	TGTGCCAGCAGCGCCGGAGGACTAGCGGGGGGGAGGAGCTCCTACAATGAGCAGTTCTTC	CASSAGGLAGGRSSYNEQFF
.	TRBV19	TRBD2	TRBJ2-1	TGTGCCAGTAGTCTTACTAGCGGAGTCAATGAGCAGTTCTTC	CASSLTSGVNEQFF
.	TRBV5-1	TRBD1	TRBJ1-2	TGCGCCAGCAGCTCGGGACAGGGGGACTATGGCTACACCTTC	CASSSGQGDYGYTF
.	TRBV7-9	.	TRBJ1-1	TGTGCCAGCAATCCCGCGGAAAGGGGATCCGCTGAAGCTTTCTTT	CASNPAERGSAEAFF
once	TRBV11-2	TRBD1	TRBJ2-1	TGTGCCAGCAGCTCCCCAGGGGGAAGCAATGAGCAGTTCTTC	CASSSPGGSNEQFF
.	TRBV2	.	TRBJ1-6	TGTGCCAGCAGCCTACAGGGAAGTGGTAATTCACCCCTCCACTTT	CASSLQGSGNSPLHF
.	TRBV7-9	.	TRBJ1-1	TGTGCCAGCAGCCGGTCAAGTCGGGCTGAAGCTTTCTTT	CASSRSSRAEAFF
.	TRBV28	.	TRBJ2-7	TGTGCCAGCAGTTTATCAGTAGCGAGGAGCTCCTACGAGCAGTACTTC	CASSLSVARSSYEQYF
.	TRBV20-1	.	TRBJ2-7	TGCAGTGCTACAGGGACCTACGAGCAGTACTTC	CSATGTYEQYF
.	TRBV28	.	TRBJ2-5	TGTGCCAGCAGTCCCGTGTACCGACCGGACAGACAAGAGACCCAGTACTTC	CASSPVYRPDRQETQYF
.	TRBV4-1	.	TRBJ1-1	TGCGCCAGCAGTCCAACGGAGGGTGAGAGAAAAGCTTTCTTT	CASSPTEGERKAFF
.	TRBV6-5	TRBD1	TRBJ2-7	TGTGCCACGAGAGGGACAGGGGGCTACGAGCAGTACTTC	CATRGTGGYEQYF
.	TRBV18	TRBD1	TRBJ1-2	TGTGCCAGCTCACCACCTGGACAGGGTATGGGCGGCTACACCTTC	CASSPPGQGMGGYTF
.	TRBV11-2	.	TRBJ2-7	TGTGCCAGCAGCCCCTCCGGCTACGAGCAGTACTTC	CASSPSGYEQYF
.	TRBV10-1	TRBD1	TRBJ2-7	TGCGCCAGCAGTGATCCGGGACAGGGGGCAAATGAGCAGTACTTC	CASSDPGQGANEQYF
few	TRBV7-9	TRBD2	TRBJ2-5	TGTGCCAGCAGCCCCGGACTAGCGGGGCGAGAGACCCAGTACTTC	CASSPGLAGRETQYF
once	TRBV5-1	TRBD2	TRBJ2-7	TGCGCCAGCAGCGAGGGACTAGCGGGGGGCGGCACCTACGAGCAGTACTTC	CASSEGLAGGGTYEQYF
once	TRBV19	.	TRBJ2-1	TGTGCCTGCGTTGGTAGGGGCTCCTACAATGAGCAGTTCTTC	CACVGRGSYNEQFF
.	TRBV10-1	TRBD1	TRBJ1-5	TGCGCCGGCGCAGGGGGCGCAGATCAGCCCCAGCATTTT	CAGAGGADQPQHF
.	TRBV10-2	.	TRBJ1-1	TGCGCCAGCAGTCTACAGCAGGGATACACTGAAGCTTTCTTT	CASSLQQGYTEAFF
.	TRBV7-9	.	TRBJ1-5	TGTGCCAGCAGCTTAGACGGGGGTGGCAATCAGCCCCAGCATTTT	CASSLDGGGNQPQHF
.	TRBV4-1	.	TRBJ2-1	TGCGCCAGCAGCCAATCCCTCGACGGGGTGGGGTTCTTC	CASSQSLDGVGFF
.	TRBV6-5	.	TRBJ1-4	TGTGCCAGCAGTTATGCAGGGAGGAGTGAAAAACTGTTTTTT	CASSYAGRSEKLFF
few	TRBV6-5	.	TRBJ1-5	TGTGCCAGCAGTCCCCTAGGGGTAAGGCAGCCCCAGCATTTT	CASSPLGVRQPQHF
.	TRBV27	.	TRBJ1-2	TGTGCCAGCAGTACGGGGGACGGGTCTATCGACTACACCTTC	CASSTGDGSIDYTF
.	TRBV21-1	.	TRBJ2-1	TGTGCCAGCAGCCTCGGGGTACCGATCTACAATGAGCAGTTCTTC	CASSLGVPIYNEQFF
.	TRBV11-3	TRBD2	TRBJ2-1	TGTGCCAGCAGCTTAGCGGGGGGAAATGAGCAGTTCTTC	CASSLAGGNEQFF
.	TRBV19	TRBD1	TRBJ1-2	TGTGCCAGTAGTCGGTCGGGACAGGGGGCGAGCTATGGCTACACCTTC	CASSRSGQGASYGYTF
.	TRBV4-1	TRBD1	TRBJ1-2	TGCGCCAGCAGCCGGTTGACAGGGCCCACTTCGGGCTATGGCTACACCTTC	CASSRLTGPTSGYGYTF
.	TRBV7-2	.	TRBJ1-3	TGTGCCAGCAGCCCGCAGGGGTACTCTGGAAACACCATATATTTT	CASSPQGYSGNTIYF
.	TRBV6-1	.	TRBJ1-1	TGTGCCAGCAGAGTAGCAGGGTCGAGCACTGAAGCTTTCTTT	CASRVAGSSTEAFF
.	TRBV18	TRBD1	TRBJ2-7	TGTGCCAGCTCACCGCCGGGACAGCGTGACGAGCAGTACTTC	CASSPPGQRDEQYF
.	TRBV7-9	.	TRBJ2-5	TGTGCCAGCAGCTTAGGGATAGCTGCTCAAGAGACCCAGTACTTC	CASSLGIAAQETQYF
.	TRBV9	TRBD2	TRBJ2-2	TGTGCCAGCAGCGAACGACTAGCGGAGAACACCGGGGAGCTGTTTTTT	CASSERLAENTGELFF
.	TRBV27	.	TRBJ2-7	TGTGCCAGCAGTTTGGAGGGCTACGAGCAGTACTTC	CASSLEGYEQYF
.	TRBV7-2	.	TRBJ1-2	TGTGCCAGCAACGACAGGACGGGTGGCTACACCTTC	CASNDRTGGYTF
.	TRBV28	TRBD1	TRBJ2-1	TGTGCCAGCCGCAGGGATCGCGGGACAGGGAGGAATGAGCAGTTCTTC	CASRRDRGTGRNEQFF
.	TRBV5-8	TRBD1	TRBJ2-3	TGTGCCAGCAGCTTGAGGGGGCCTAGCACAGATACGCAGTATTTT	CASSLRGPSTDTQYF
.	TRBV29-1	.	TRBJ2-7	TGCAGCGTTACCCCGGGAGGACAGACCTACGAGCAGTACTTC	CSVTPGGQTYEQYF